A single sample is the source of the 26 T cell receptor beta chains below, sequenced in a study of T-cell memory formation after mild COVID-19. In TCRdb, the 5' RACE reads were re-called with MiXCR into one record per CDR3 protein. This table holds about 120,000 distinct CDR3 sequences, approximately 15% found once. The specimen sequenced was PBMCs or a T cell subset sorted from them (not recorded which). The receptors originated from an adult woman who had mild COVID-19 (a few samples of this study predate the infection). Cell type and time point are not known.

About this clonotype itself: The junction differs from germline at one of its ends, possibly a read error. The V and J genes are TRBV5-1 and TRBJ2-3, with D tentatively TRBD1 or TRBD2 (6 bases each). This CDR3 comprises 16 residues. Germline CDR1 is SGHRS and CDR2 is YFSETQ. The CDR3: CSSSWRGAEGTDTQYF. CDR3 in DNA: TGCTCCAGCAGCTGGAGGGGGGCCGAGGGCACAGATACGCAGTATTTT.

The table lists this clonotype with a few counts. J is TRBJ2-2 and V is TRBV12-3 or TRBV12-4, with 8 nucleotides matching TRBD2. The CDR3 consists of 14 residues. J lost 6 bases, V lost 7 bases, and 7 bases had no gene match. CDR3 coding DNA: TGTGCCAGCACTCTAAGCGGGAGTCCCGGGGAGCTGTTTTTT. Protein product: CASTLSGSPGELFF.

The chain combines TRBV19 with TRBJ2-6, with D perhaps matching TRBD1 (5 bases). The CDR3 sequence is 14 residues long. V dropped 7 bases and J dropped 3 bases, with 10 bases sitting between them. CDR1 is LNHDA, CDR2 SQIVND, per germline (reference sequence). The CDR3 spells CASTPGYGANVLTF. CDR3 coding DNA: TGTGCCAGTACCCCAGGGTATGGGGCCAACGTCCTGACTTTC.

The chain links TRBV12-3 or TRBV12-4 to TRBJ2-1; 12 positions match TRBD2. The V and J ends lost 6 bases and 8 bases, in that order; junction bases with no gene match: 5. This CDR3 has 14 residues. The CDR3, as DNA: TGTGCCAGCAGGCTGGGACTAGCGGGTTATGAGCAGTTCTTC. As protein: CASRLGLAGYEQFF.

The chain couples TRBV2 to TRBJ2-7, with a tentative D call TRBD2 (5 bases). This CDR3 spans 15 amino acids. The germline V gene has CDR1 SNHLY and CDR2 FYNNEI. V lost 6 bases, J lost 4 bases, and 19 bases lay in between. The CDR3 region has the DNA TGTGCCAGCAGGTTGAAAAGAAGAGCGGTGTACGAGCAGTACTTC. Amino acids: CASRLKRRAVYEQYF.

The CDR3 DNA sequence: TGTGCCAGCAGTCCTCCTGGCGGGGGGGCAGTAAATGAGCAGTTCTTC. This encodes CASSPPGGGAVNEQFF. This chain joins TRBV28 and TRBJ2-1; 9 bases fit TRBD2. V was pared by 5 bases and J by 7 bases, with 12 bases of the junction left unmatched. The CDR3 consists of 16 residues. Per germline, CDR1 MDHEN and CDR2 SYDVKM.

The chain carries TRBV29-1 and TRBJ2-1; TRBD2 is a possible D gene (5 bases). The CDR3 contains 15 residues. Germline CDR1 SQVTM, CDR2 ANQGSEA. V was shortened by 7 bases and J by 0 bases, with 16 bases between the two germline ends. DNA for the CDR3: TGCAGCGCAGTTGGGTGGGAGTTCTCCTACAATGAGCAGTTCTTC. Protein product: CSAVGWEFSYNEQFF.

The rearrangement joins TRBV5-1 to TRBJ1-2, with D uncertain. The length of the CDR3 is 15 residues. The V gene's germline CDR1 is SGHRS and CDR2 YFSETQ. V lost 2 bases, J lost 3 bases, and 14 bases lay in between. The CDR3 loop reads CASSLDTAEYYGYTF. CDR3 sequence (DNA): TGCGCCAGCAGCTTAGACACTGCCGAATACTATGGCTACACCTTC.

There are a few counts of this clonotype. CDR3 region: CASSGYRGQSTEAFF. The CDR3 DNA follows: TGTGCCAGCAGCGGATACAGGGGGCAGAGCACTGAAGCTTTCTTT. V gene TRBV5-4 combines with J gene TRBJ1-1, with 9 bases that match TRBD1. The ends lost 4 bases at V and 4 bases at J; junction bases unmatched: 8. Germline V lookup: CDR1 SGHNT, CDR2 YYREEE (reference sequence). This CDR3 has 15 residues.

The chain combines TRBV7-9 with TRBJ2-1; 9 bases are a match to TRBD2. The germline V gene encodes CDR1 SEHNR and CDR2 FQNEAQ (reference sequence). The CDR3 extends over 15 amino acids. V lost 5 bases, J lost 7 bases, and 9 bases stayed unmatched. The CDR3 DNA follows: TGTGCCAGCAGCCCTGTAGCGGGAGCAGTGAATGAGCAGTTCTTC. Its protein product is CASSPVAGAVNEQFF.

This clonotype was observed at least ten times. V is TRBV12-3 or TRBV12-4 and J is TRBJ2-7; 8 bases match TRBD1. J lost 5 bases, V lost 6 bases, and 6 bases had no gene match. CDR3 size: 13 residues. The CDR3 sequence is CASSDRGRDEQYF. In nucleotides, the CDR3 is TGTGCCAGCAGCGACAGGGGACGGGACGAGCAGTACTTC.

The V and J genes are TRBV7-3 and TRBJ2-1, with D possibly being TRBD2 (5 bases). The V end was cut by 3 bases, the J end by 8 bases, with 11 bases between. CDR1 is SGHTA, CDR2 FQGTGA, per germline. The CDR3 runs 13 residues. The CDR3 DNA follows: TGTGCCAGCAGCTTCGGCAGCGGCCATGAGCAGTTCTTC. It translates to CASSFGSGHEQFF.

This clonotype was seen only once. The genes are TRBV18 and TRBJ1-6; 7 bases match TRBD1. V dropped 6 bases and J dropped 6; count of bases not matched to a gene: 11. This CDR3 contains 16 residues. Looked up from germline, CDR1 is KGHSH and CDR2 is LQKENI. CDR3 DNA sequence: TGTGCCAGCTCCGCGTTGCCCCGGGACAGTAATTCACCCCTCCACTTT. Translating it yields CASSALPRDSNSPLHF.

The genes are TRBV25-1 and TRBJ1-1, with TRBD1 as a possible D gene (5 bases). Germline CDR1 MGHDK, CDR2 SYGVNS. The V gene lost 4 bases and the J gene lost 4 bases, with 13 bases spanning the gap. This CDR3 comprises 14 residues. As DNA, the CDR3 is TGTGCCAGCAGTGGACCTGCAGGGTCCACTGAAGCTTTCTTT. This codes for CASSGPAGSTEAFF.

This clonotype was recorded a few times. The CDR3 nucleotides read TGTGCCAGCAGCCTCGGGACTAGCGGGCTTTGGGAGCTGTTTTTT. Encoded protein: CASSLGTSGLWELFF. The chain couples TRBV3-1 to TRBJ2-2, with 12 positions matching TRBD2. The CDR3 runs 15 residues. Germline V lookup: CDR1 LGHDT, CDR2 YNNKEL (reference sequence). Losses at the gene ends were 4 bases for V and 9 bases for J; bases not matched to a gene: 6.

This clonotype was seen a handful of times. V and J are TRBV6-5 and TRBJ2-5; 7 nucleotides match TRBD2. Germline assignment: CDR1 MNHEY and CDR2 SVGAGI. J was trimmed by 2 bases and V by 6 bases; bases with no gene match: 12. This CDR3 is built from 16 residues. Written as DNA, the CDR3 is TGTGCCAGCAGCACCCACCCAGGGACTAAGCAAGAGACCCAGTACTTC. Amino acids: CASSTHPGTKQETQYF.

The genes are TRBV12-3 or TRBV12-4 and TRBJ2-7, with D perhaps matching TRBD1 (5 bases). Deletions cut 1 base from V and 0 bases from J, with 10 bases between. The CDR3 is 15 amino acids. CDR3 region: CASSLVGASSYEQYF. CDR3 nucleotides: TGTGCCAGCAGTTTAGTAGGGGCGAGCTCCTACGAGCAGTACTTC.

This clonotype was detected many times. The V call is TRBV18, the J call TRBJ2-3; D not resolved. The V end lost 3 bases, the J end lost 0 bases, and 4 bases lay between the germline ends. This CDR3 contains 13 residues. Per germline, CDR1 KGHSH and CDR2 LQKENI. The CDR3: CASSPTSTDTQYF. As DNA, the CDR3 is TGTGCCAGCTCACCGACTAGCACAGATACGCAGTATTTT.

This clonotype was seen a handful of times. This chain links TRBV20-1 with TRBJ1-2; 7 bases are a match to TRBD1. The CDR3 spans 15 residues. The V gene end was trimmed by 0 bases and the J gene end by 4 bases; junction bases not matched to a gene: 8. CDR1 DFQATT and CDR2 SNEGSKA come from the germline V gene (reference sequence). The CDR3 sequence: CSARDPGQRIYGYTF. The CDR3 DNA reads TGCAGTGCTAGAGACCCGGGACAGCGTATCTATGGCTACACCTTC.

CDR3 protein: CASSFRLAGTYNEQFF. CDR3 DNA sequence: TGTGCCAGCAGCTTCCGACTAGCGGGGACTTACAATGAGCAGTTCTTC. The chain links TRBV7-6 to TRBJ2-1, with TRBD2 matching 11 bases. Germline loops: CDR1 SGHVS, CDR2 FNYEAQ. Trimming at V came to 3 bases and at J to 4 bases, leaving 5 bases not matched to a gene. The CDR3 has 16 residues.

This chain joins TRBV5-1 and TRBJ2-3; D gene unclear. V shed 4 bases and J shed 0 bases, with 12 bases lying between them. CDR1 SGHRS and CDR2 YFSETQ come from the germline V gene. The CDR3 has 15 residues. In DNA form, the CDR3 reads TGCGCCAGCAGCCCGGAATCATATAGCACAGATACGCAGTATTTT. It codes for CASSPESYSTDTQYF. The entire variable domain, with the rest obtained from reference TRBV5-1 and TRBJ2-3, is as follows: KAGVTQTPRYLIKTRGQQVTLSCSPISGHRSVSWYQQTPGQGLQFLFEYFSETQRNKGNFPGRFSGRQFSNSRSEMNVSTLELGDSALYLCASSPESYSTDTQYFGPGTRLTVL.

The table lists this clonotype with a few counts. CDR3 loop: CASSQETVRGLNTEAFF. The DNA for the CDR3 is TGTGCCAGCAGCCAAGAAACCGTGAGGGGGCTGAACACTGAAGCTTTCTTT. The J gene is TRBJ1-1, the V gene TRBV3-1; 7 bases align to TRBD1. Trimming took 0 bases from V and 0 from J; bases not matched to a gene: 7. Germline assignment: CDR1 LGHDT and CDR2 YNNKEL (reference sequence). The CDR3 contains 17 residues. Supplemented by reference TRBV3-1 and TRBJ1-1, the full variable domain reads DTAVSQTPKYLVTQMGNDKSIKCEQNLGHDTMYWYKQDSKKFLKIMFSYNNKELIINETVPNRFSPKSPDKAHLNLHINSLELGDSAVYFCASSQETVRGLNTEAFFGQGTRLTVV.

This clonotype was observed a few times. This chain links TRBV7-9 with TRBJ2-7, with 8 bases matching TRBD2. CDR3 length equals 14 residues. The V gene's germline CDR1 is SEHNR and CDR2 FQNEAQ (reference sequence). Trimming removed 1 base from V and 6 bases from J; junction bases left unmatched: 5. The CDR3 loop reads CASSLEVAGLEQYF. CDR3 in DNA: TGTGCCAGCAGCTTAGAGGTAGCGGGACTCGAGCAGTACTTC.

Many counts were recorded for this clonotype. This chain joins TRBV19 and TRBJ2-3; 12 bases agree with TRBD2. Germline V gives CDR1 LNHDA, CDR2 SQIVND (reference sequence). CDR3 length: 15 residues. The CDR3 nucleotides read TGTGCTGTATATACTAGCGGGGGGTTGACAGATACGCAGTATTTT. Translating it yields CAVYTSGGLTDTQYF.

This chain links TRBV25-1 with TRBJ2-1, with 7 bases matching TRBD2. The junction had 17 bases not matched to a gene; V was cut back by 5 bases and J by 1 base. The germline V gene has CDR1 MGHDK and CDR2 SYGVNS. The CDR3 runs to 19 residues. This CDR3 reads CASSPLGRGRFVSYNEQFF. The CDR3 region has the DNA TGTGCCAGCAGTCCCTTAGGGCGGGGGAGGTTTGTTTCCTACAATGAGCAGTTCTTC.

This clonotype showed up just a few times. An end of the junction does not agree with germline; a read error may underlie this. This rearrangement joins TRBV7-9 to TRBJ2-7, with 7 bases fitting TRBD1. The CDR3 length is 15 residues. CDR1 is SEHNR and CDR2 is FQNEAQ in the germline V gene (reference sequence). The CDR3 DNA follows: TGTGCCAGCAGCGAGGGACAGCCCAATCTAATCCATCTCAACTTC. Its protein is CASSEGQPNLIHLNF.